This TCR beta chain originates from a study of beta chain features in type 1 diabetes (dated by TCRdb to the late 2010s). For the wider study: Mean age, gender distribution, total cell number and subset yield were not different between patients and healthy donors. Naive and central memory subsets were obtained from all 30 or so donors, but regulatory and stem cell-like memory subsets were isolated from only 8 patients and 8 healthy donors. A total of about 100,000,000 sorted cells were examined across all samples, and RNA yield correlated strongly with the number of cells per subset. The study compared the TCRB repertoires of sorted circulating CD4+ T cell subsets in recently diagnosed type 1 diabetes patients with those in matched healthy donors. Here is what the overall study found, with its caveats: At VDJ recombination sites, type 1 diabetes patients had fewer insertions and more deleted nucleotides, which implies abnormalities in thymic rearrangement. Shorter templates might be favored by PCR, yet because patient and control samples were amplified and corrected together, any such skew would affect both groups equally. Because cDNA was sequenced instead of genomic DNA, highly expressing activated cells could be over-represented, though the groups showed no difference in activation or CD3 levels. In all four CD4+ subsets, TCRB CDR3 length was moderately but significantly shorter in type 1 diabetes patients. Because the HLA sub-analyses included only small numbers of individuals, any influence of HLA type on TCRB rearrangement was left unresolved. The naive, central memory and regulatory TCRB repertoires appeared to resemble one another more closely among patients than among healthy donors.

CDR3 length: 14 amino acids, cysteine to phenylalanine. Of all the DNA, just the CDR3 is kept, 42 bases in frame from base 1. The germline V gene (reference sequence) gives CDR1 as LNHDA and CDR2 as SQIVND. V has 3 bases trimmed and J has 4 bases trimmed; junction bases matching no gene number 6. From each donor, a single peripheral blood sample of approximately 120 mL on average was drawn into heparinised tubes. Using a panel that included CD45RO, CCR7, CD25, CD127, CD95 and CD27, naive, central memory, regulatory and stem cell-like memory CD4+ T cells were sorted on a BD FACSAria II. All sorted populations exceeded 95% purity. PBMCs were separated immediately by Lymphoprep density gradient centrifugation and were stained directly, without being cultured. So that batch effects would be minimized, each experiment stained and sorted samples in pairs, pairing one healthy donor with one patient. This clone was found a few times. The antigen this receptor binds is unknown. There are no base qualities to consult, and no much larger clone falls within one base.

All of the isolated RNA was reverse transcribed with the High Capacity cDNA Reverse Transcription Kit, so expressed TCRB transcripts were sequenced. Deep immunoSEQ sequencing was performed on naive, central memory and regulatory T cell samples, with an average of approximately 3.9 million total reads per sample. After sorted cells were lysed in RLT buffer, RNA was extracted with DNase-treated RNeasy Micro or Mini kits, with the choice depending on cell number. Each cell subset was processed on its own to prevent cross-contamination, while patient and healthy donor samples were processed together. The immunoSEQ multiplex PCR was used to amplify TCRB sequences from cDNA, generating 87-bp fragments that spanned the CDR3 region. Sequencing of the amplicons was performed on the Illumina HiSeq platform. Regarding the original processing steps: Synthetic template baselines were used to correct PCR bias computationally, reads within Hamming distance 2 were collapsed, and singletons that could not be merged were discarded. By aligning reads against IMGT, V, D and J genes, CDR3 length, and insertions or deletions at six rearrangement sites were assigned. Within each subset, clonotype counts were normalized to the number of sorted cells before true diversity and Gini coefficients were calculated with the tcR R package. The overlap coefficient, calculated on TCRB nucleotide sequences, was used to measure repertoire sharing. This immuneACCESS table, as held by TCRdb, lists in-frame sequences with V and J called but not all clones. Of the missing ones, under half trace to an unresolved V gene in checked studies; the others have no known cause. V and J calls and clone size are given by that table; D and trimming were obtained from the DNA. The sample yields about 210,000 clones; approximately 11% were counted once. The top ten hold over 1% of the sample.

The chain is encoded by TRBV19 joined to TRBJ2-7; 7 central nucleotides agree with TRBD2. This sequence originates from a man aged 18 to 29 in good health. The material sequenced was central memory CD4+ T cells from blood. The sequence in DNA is TGTGCCAGTAGTATCGCGGGAGTCTCGTACGAGCAGTACTTC. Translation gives CASSIAGVSYEQYF.